Shown below are 29 T cell receptor beta chains from a single sample sequenced in a study of T cell clonality in common variable immunodeficiency. TCRdb's table, derived via immunoSEQ multiplex PCR, lists solely in-frame clones and lacks some. The specimen has some 38,000 clones, none found just once. Sample: peripheral blood mononuclear cells. Source of these receptors: a person aged 18 to 69 in good health.

Ten or more counts support this clone. The missing CDR3 end, 3 residues past where the read stops, is filled in from the germline J gene. The chain recombines TRBV20-1 with TRBJ2-2; 9 bases map to TRBD2. Germline loops: CDR1 DFQATT, CDR2 SNEGSKA (reference sequence). J was trimmed by 3 bases and V by 3 bases; bases with no gene match: 11. This CDR3 contains 17 residues. The CDR3 is CSASGVVAGADTGELFF. The DNA read from the CDR3 is TGCAGTGCTAGCGGGGTAGTAGCGGGAGCGGACACCGGGGAG.

This clone was detected a few times. The CDR3 extends 3 residues past the end of the read, so its final part is completed from the germline J gene. The chain is built from TRBV19 and TRBJ1-2, with no clear D. Germline CDR1 reads LNHDA; CDR2 reads SQIVND (reference sequence). The length of the CDR3 is 13 residues. CDR3 loop: CASSTRSSYDYTF. The CDR3 bases that were read are TGTGCCAGTAGTACACGGTCCTCCTACGAC.

This clone was counted at least ten times. The read halts 3 residues ahead of the CDR3 end, with the missing end drawn from the germline J gene. The gene calls are TRBV2 and TRBJ2-3; 7 bases fit TRBD2. From germline, CDR1 is SNHLY and CDR2 FYNNEI. After removal of 8 bases from V and 2 bases from J, the junction contained 7 bases not matched to a gene. This CDR3 is 14 amino acids long. CDR3 amino acids: CASGWDYLTDTQYF. The sequenced part of the CDR3 DNA is TGTGCCAGCGGCTGGGACTACCTCACAGATACG.

The sample holds many counts of this clone. The observed sequence ends 3 residues before the CDR3 terminus, with the missing tail filled in from the germline J gene. The rearrangement joins TRBV5-6 to TRBJ1-2, with TRBD1 matching 10 bases. This CDR3 is 15 amino acids long. V was clipped by 2 bases and J by 3 bases; unmatched bases: 4. Germline CDR1 reads SGHDT; CDR2 reads YYEEEE. The CDR3: CASSLPGQGYYGYTF. Incomplete CDR3 DNA: TGTGCCAGCAGCTTACCGGGACAGGGGTACTATGGC.

This clone was observed at least ten times. The CDR3 extends 3 residues past the end of the read, so its final part is completed from the germline J gene. The V gene is TRBV7-7, the J gene TRBJ2-5, with 7 positions matching TRBD1. The junction had 8 bases not matched to a gene; V was cut back by 5 bases and J by 5 bases. The germline gives CDR1 SSHAT, CDR2 FNYEAQ (reference sequence). CDR3 length equals 14 residues. The chain's CDR3 is CASSPMTGTETQYF. The CDR3 DNA, read in part, is TGTGCCAGCAGCCCTATGACAGGGACGGAGACC. The variable domain in full, completed from reference TRBV7-7 and TRBJ2-5, reads GAGVSQSPRYKVTKRGQDVTLRCDPISSHATLYWYQQALGQGPEFLTYFNYEAQPDKSGLPSDRFSAERPEGSISTLTIQRTEQRDSAMYRCASSPMTGTETQYFGPGTRLLVL.

This clone was detected ten times or more. The read finishes 3 residues shy of the CDR3 end, and the germline J gene is used to complete it. The chain carries TRBV7-3 and TRBJ2-7; D might be TRBD2 (6 bases). Per the germline V gene, CDR1 is SGHTA and CDR2 is FQGTGA. Trimming removed 5 bases from V and 6 bases from J, with 14 bases in between. CDR3 length: 13 amino acids. The CDR3 here is CASSPTTSSEQYF. The covered CDR3 bases are TGTGCCAGCAGCCCCACGACTAGTAGCGAG.

This clone occurred many times. The read terminates 3 residues before the CDR3 end, so the remaining end is supplied by the germline J gene. The chain uses TRBV19 and TRBJ2-5; 10 positions match TRBD2. Germline V gene sequence: CDR1 LNHDA, CDR2 SQIVND (reference sequence). V lost 0 bases to trimming and J lost 2 bases; unmatched junction nucleotides: 15. This CDR3 spans 20 amino acids. The CDR3 bases that were read are TGTGCCAGTAGTATAGATCGGAGCGGGCTAGCGGGAGCCACGCAAGAGACC. Translated, it gives CASSIDRSGLAGATQET. The full CDR3 is CASSIDRSGLAGATQETQYF.

Ten or more counts support this clone. The read ends 3 residues early relative to the CDR3; the germline J gene fills the gap. The J gene is TRBJ2-1, the V gene TRBV24-1; D is undetermined. Germline lookup yields CDR1 KGHDR and CDR2 SFDVKD. The V end was cut by 1 base, the J end by 7 bases, with 10 bases between. This CDR3 region has 14 residues. The sequenced part of the CDR3 DNA is TGTGCCACCAGTGATTTCCCCCGCACTAATGAG. Residues: CATSDFPRTNE. From start to end, the CDR3 is CATSDFPRTNEQFF.

This clone was observed at least ten times. The CDR3: CSVEPRVERTSGRSLETQYF. The CDR3 bases that were read are TGCAGCGTTGAACCCCGTGTGGAGAGGACTAGCGGGAGGAGTCTGGAGACC. V gene TRBV29-1 combines with J gene TRBJ2-5; TRBD2 matches 14 bases. The read ends 3 residues shy of where the CDR3 ends; the end is completed using the germline J gene. The V gene's germline CDR1 is SQVTM and CDR2 ANQGSEA. This CDR3 is 20 amino acids long. The V and J ends lost 2 bases and 5 bases, in that order; junction bases with no gene match: 19.

This clone occurred a few times. The CDR3 goes on 3 residues after the read ends, and that part is filled in from the germline J gene. The chain combines TRBV2 with TRBJ1-6; tentative D call: TRBD1 (5 bases). Deletions cut 5 bases from V and 4 bases from J, with 18 bases between. The CDR3 spans 17 residues. Germline V gene sequence: CDR1 SNHLY, CDR2 FYNNEI. The sequenced part of the CDR3 DNA is TGTGCCAGCAGTTCCGTCCGCCCCGACAGTTATAATTCACCC. This sequence encodes CASSSVRPDSYNSP. The complete CDR3 sequence is CASSSVRPDSYNSPLHF. The complete variable domain, with remaining parts taken from reference TRBV2 and TRBJ1-6, reads EPEVTQTPSHQVTQMGQEVILRCVPISNHLYFYWYRQILGQKVEFLVSFYNNEISEKSEIFDDQFSVERPDGSNFTLKIRSTKLEDSAMYFCASSSVRPDSYNSPLHFGNGTRLTVT.

Concerning this clone: The CDR3 goes on 3 residues after the read ends, and that part is filled in from the germline J gene. The genes are TRBV7-2 and TRBJ1-2; D call uncertain. The CDR3 runs to 14 residues. The germline V gene has CDR1 SGHTA and CDR2 FQGNSA. Partial CDR3 DNA: TGTGCCAGCAGCTTAGGCGGGAGCGGGCGCGAC. Protein: CASSLGGSGRD. In full, the CDR3 is CASSLGGSGRDYTF.

In its sample, this clone was seen a few times. Coverage ceases 3 residues before the CDR3 finishes, and the germline J gene fills in the end. The chain carries TRBV19 and TRBJ1-3; possible D gene TRBD1, 5 bases. Germline lookup yields CDR1 LNHDA and CDR2 SQIVND (reference sequence). Trimming shortened V by 3 bases and J by 2 bases, and 11 bases separated the two germline ends. CDR3 size: 15 residues. The DNA read from the CDR3 is TGTGCCAGTAGTATCGGCGGGGGGACTGGAAACACC. Its translation is CASSIGGGTGNT. The CDR3 reads in full as CASSIGGGTGNTIYF.

This clone was seen at least ten times. With the read ending 3 residues before the CDR3 end, the germline J gene is used to fill in that end. J is TRBJ1-2 and V is TRBV7-2; 8 nucleotides agree with TRBD1. This CDR3 has 14 residues. Germline CDR1 and CDR2: SGHTA and FQGNSA. V shed 4 bases and J 2 bases; nucleotides not matched to a gene: 3. The chain's CDR3 is CASSSDRGNYGYTF. The covered CDR3 bases are TGTGCCAGCAGCTCAGACAGGGGCAACTATGGC.

This clone was seen repeatedly, ten times or more. The read ends 3 residues shy of where the CDR3 ends; the end is completed using the germline J gene. The rearrangement uses TRBV5-1 and TRBJ2-2, with 7 bases fitting TRBD1. Unmatched junction bases numbered 3, after V lost 4 bases and J lost 3 bases. Looked up from germline, CDR1 is SGHRS and CDR2 is YFSETQ. The CDR3 extends over 14 amino acids. The CDR3 bases that were read are TGCGCCAGCAGCCAACAGGGGTACACCGGGGAG. Translated, it gives CASSQQGYTGE. The complete CDR3 sequence is CASSQQGYTGELFF.

On this clone itself: The read ends 3 residues early relative to the CDR3; the germline J gene fills the gap. This rearrangement joins TRBV5-1 to TRBJ1-6; D ambiguous. V lost 4 bases and J 6 bases, leaving 17 bases between the germline ends. From germline, CDR1 is SGHRS and CDR2 YFSETQ. The CDR3 is 16 residues long. CDR3 sequence reads: CASSQSGRKSNSPLHF. CDR3 DNA (partial): TGCGCCAGCAGCCAGAGCGGGCGGAAGAGTAATTCACCC.

This clone was found many times. Sequencing ends 3 residues short of the CDR3 end; the germline J gene provides the rest. This sequence joins TRBV5-1 and TRBJ2-7, with 14 nucleotides matching TRBD2. Germline V CDR1 and CDR2: SGHRS, YFSETQ. The CDR3 totals 18 residues. V lost 3 bases and J lost 3; bases outside the gene matches: 11. The CDR3 DNA, read in part, is TGCGCCAGCAGCTACCCCGCCCGGACTAGCGGGAGGAACTACGAG. As protein: CASSYPARTSGRNYE. The CDR3 in full is CASSYPARTSGRNYEQYF. The variable domain in full, completed from reference TRBV5-1 and TRBJ2-7, reads KAGVTQTPRYLIKTRGQQVTLSCSPISGHRSVSWYQQTPGQGLQFLFEYFSETQRNKGNFPGRFSGRQFSNSRSEMNVSTLELGDSALYLCASSYPARTSGRNYEQYFGPGTRLTVT.

This clone was counted many times. The read gets to within 3 residues of the CDR3 end, and the germline J gene fills in the rest. The gene calls are TRBV20-1 and TRBJ2-5; D perhaps matches TRBD1 (6 bases). Trimming removed 0 bases at V and 4 bases at J, with 21 bases between. Germline values: CDR1 DFQATT, CDR2 SNEGSKA (reference sequence). This CDR3 is built from 17 residues. The CDR3 sequence: CSARDPAPLRGRETQYF. The sequenced CDR3 bases are TGCAGTGCTAGAGATCCAGCGCCTCTCAGGGGTCGAGAGACC.

This clone has a count of ten or more. The DNA ends 3 residues before the CDR3 does, and the rest of the CDR3 is filled in from the germline J gene. The chain couples TRBV30 to TRBJ2-5, with TRBD2 matching 7 bases. The CDR3 runs to 12 residues. From germline, CDR1 is GTSNPN and CDR2 SVGIG (reference sequence). V lost 4 bases and J lost 2; bases outside the gene matches: 1. CDR3 region: CAWNSGQETQYF. The part of the CDR3 DNA that was read is TGTGCCTGGAATAGCGGGCAAGAGACC.

This clone was recorded many times. The missing CDR3 end, 3 residues past where the read stops, is filled in from the germline J gene. This rearrangement joins TRBV29-1 to TRBJ2-1, with 12 bases lining up with TRBD1. J lost 9 bases, V lost 7 bases, and 13 bases had no gene match. Germline CDR1 reads SQVTM; CDR2 reads ANQGSEA. This CDR3 region has 15 residues. CDR3 bases read: TGCAGCGCTAAGAGGGGCGGGACAGGGGGCCGTGAG. Its translation: CSAKRGGTGGRE. The whole CDR3 region reads CSAKRGGTGGREQFF.

Comment on this clone: The CDR3 end is not reached by the read, which stops 3 residues before it; the germline J gene fills it in. J is TRBJ1-2 and V is TRBV20-1, with a tentative D call TRBD1 (5 bases). Germline CDR1 and CDR2: DFQATT and SNEGSKA (reference sequence). This CDR3 region has 15 residues. The CDR3 protein is CSAKIPGLESYDYTF. The part of the CDR3 DNA that was read is TGCAGTGCAAAGATACCGGGACTAGAGTCCTACGAC.

This clone was detected only a few times. The read falls 3 residues short of the CDR3 end, and the missing part is taken from the germline J gene. The chain has TRBV30 and TRBJ1-1, with D maybe TRBD1 (6 bases). The CDR3 totals 13 residues. Per germline, CDR1 GTSNPN and CDR2 SVGIG (reference sequence). The part of the CDR3 DNA that was read is TGTGCCTGGAGCCCAGGGGTGGTCTATGAG. It translates to CAWSPGVVYE. The whole CDR3 protein is CAWSPGVVYEAFF.

This clone was detected only a few times. The read gets to within 3 residues of the CDR3 end, and the germline J gene fills in the rest. V and J are TRBV2 and TRBJ1-4; D possibly corresponds to TRBD1 (6 bases). Trimming stripped 6 bases from V and 4 bases from J, with 15 bases between. CDR3 length: 15 residues. Germline values: CDR1 SNHLY, CDR2 FYNNEI. The CDR3: CASSLGTPFNEKLFF. The sequenced CDR3 bases are TGTGCCAGCAGCCTCGGGACACCGTTTAATGAAAAA.

This clone was counted at least ten times. The DNA read from the CDR3 is TGTGCCAGCAGCTACAGGGGGACG. Amino acids: CASSYRGT. The complete CDR3 protein is CASSYRGTQYF. The chain joins TRBV7-9 to TRBJ2-3; 8 bases agree with TRBD1. The read finishes 3 residues shy of the CDR3 end, and the germline J gene is used to complete it. Germline V gives CDR1 SEHNR, CDR2 FQNEAQ (reference sequence). The CDR3 extends over 11 amino acids.

Worth noting for this clone: The read terminates 3 residues before the CDR3 end, so the remaining end is supplied by the germline J gene. The chain couples TRBV7-2 to TRBJ2-7; a weak D match, TRBD2 (6 bases). The CDR3 runs to 13 residues. V dropped 4 bases and J dropped 4 bases, with 11 bases sitting between them. Germline V gene lookup returns CDR1 SGHTA and CDR2 FQGNSA. The CDR3 loop reads CASSSGTGYEQYF. CDR3 bases read: TGTGCCAGCAGCTCTGGGACTGGGTACGAG.

This clone was counted ten times or more. Coverage ceases 3 residues before the CDR3 finishes, and the germline J gene fills in the end. V and J are TRBV20-1 and TRBJ2-2; D remains ambiguous. V was pared by 6 bases and J by 6 bases, with 14 bases between. Germline V gene data show CDR1 as DFQATT and CDR2 as SNEGSKA (reference sequence). The length of the CDR3 is 13 residues. Incomplete CDR3 DNA: TGCAGTGCGCCAAAGAGCTCGTCCGGGGAG. This codes for CSAPKSSSGE. The complete CDR3 sequence is CSAPKSSSGELFF.

This clone was picked up many times. The DNA ends 3 residues before the CDR3 does, and the rest of the CDR3 is filled in from the germline J gene. V usage is TRBV11-2 and J usage is TRBJ1-2; the match to TRBD1 covers 10 bases. Germline V gives CDR1 SGHAT, CDR2 FQNNGV. Losses at the gene ends were 1 base for V and 4 bases for J; bases not matched to a gene: 0. The CDR3 runs to 14 residues. This chain's CDR3 is CASSLGTGGYGYTF. CDR3 bases read: TGTGCCAGCAGCTTAGGGACAGGGGGCTATGGC.

The chain's CDR3 is CSVGLGGGLNEQYF. The part of the CDR3 DNA that was read is TGCAGCGTTGGTTTGGGGGGGGGTTTGAACGAG. The V and J genes are TRBV29-1 and TRBJ2-7; TRBD2 agrees at 7 bases. With the read ending 3 residues before the CDR3 end, the germline J gene is used to fill in that end. Germline loops: CDR1 SQVTM, CDR2 ANQGSEA. This CDR3 comprises 14 residues. The trim removed 4 bases at V and 5 bases at J, leaving 11 bases unmatched.

There are many counts of this clone. The sequenced fragment ends 3 residues before the CDR3 boundary, so the rest is inferred from the germline J gene. The V and J genes are TRBV5-4 and TRBJ1-4, with TRBD1 matching 7 bases. This CDR3 spans 16 amino acids. J was trimmed by 8 bases and V by 4 bases; bases with no gene match: 14. Germline CDR1 reads SGHNT; CDR2 reads YYREEE (reference sequence). The covered CDR3 bases are TGTGCCAGCAGCACGATGACAGGGTATTTGGGGGAAAAA. Its protein is CASSTMTGYLGEK. The whole CDR3 protein is CASSTMTGYLGEKLFF. The complete variable domain, with remaining parts taken from reference TRBV5-4 and TRBJ1-4, reads ETGVTQSPTHLIKTRGQQVTLRCSSQSGHNTVSWYQQALGQGPQFIFQYYREEENGRGNFPPRFSGLQFPNYSSELNVNALELDDSALYLCASSTMTGYLGEKLFFGSGTQLSVL.

This clone was observed at least ten times. The DNA ends 3 residues before the CDR3 does, and the rest of the CDR3 is filled in from the germline J gene. V usage is TRBV20-1 and J usage is TRBJ2-1, with 11 bases that match TRBD2. The CDR3 is 14 amino acids. The germline V gene has CDR1 DFQATT and CDR2 SNEGSKA (reference sequence). Trimming removed 4 bases from V and 9 bases from J; junction bases left unmatched: 8. Incomplete CDR3 DNA: TGCAGTGCTACCCCACTAGCGGGAGTATCTGAG. Translation gives CSATPLAGVSE. The CDR3 in full is CSATPLAGVSEQFF.